Following are 17 T cell receptor beta chains from one sample sequenced in a study of metastatic and nonmetastatic thyroid tumors. Thyroid surgery had not been preceded by any treatment in any patient. TCRdb reanalyzed the PCR reads via MiXCR. The table records around 26,000 clones, around 20% of them present only once. Input material: blood. The receptors derive from a male donor with papillary thyroid cancer or a benign thyroid nodule (not recorded which). Some clones in this sample may be carry-over from other donors' samples.

The rearrangement joins TRBV6-4 to TRBJ2-3, with D maybe TRBD2 (6 bases). The CDR3 has 20 residues. The germline CDR1 and CDR2 sequences are MRHNA and SNTAGT. Trimming removed 6 bases at V and 2 bases at J, with 30 bases between. This chain's CDR3 is CASRTSSWDWAAVDTDTQYF. The CDR3, as DNA: TGTGCCAGCAGGACCAGCAGCTGGGACTGGGCAGCCGTCGACACAGATACGCAGTATTTT.

As for this clone: In the same sample, other DNA sequences code for this CDR3. DNA of the CDR3: TGCGCAAGCTCCTCCCCTAGCGGGAGCTCATACAATGAGCAGTTCTTC. This sequence encodes CASSSPSGSSYNEQFF. This chain joins TRBV5-1 and TRBJ2-1; 10 bases are shared with TRBD2. The CDR3 consists of 16 residues. Germline CDR1 is SGHRS and CDR2 is YFSETQ.

As to this clone: Given the absence of the conserved phenylalanine or tryptophan at the CDR3 end, a read error is likely. V is TRBV6-1 and J is TRBJ1-2, with a tentative D call TRBD1 (5 bases). V gave up 11 bases and J gave up 6 bases, with 13 bases separating them. The length of the CDR3 is 11 residues. Per the germline V gene, CDR1 is MNHNS and CDR2 is SASEGT. The CDR3 is CARGRGHGYTL. The DNA of the CDR3 is TGTGCCCGCGGTAGGGGCCATGGCTACACCTTG.

This clone was seen repeatedly, ten times or more. A much bigger clone sits one base away, suggesting this may be a read error. The chain couples TRBV5-1 to TRBJ2-7; TRBD2 matches at 12 bases. CDR3 length: 14 residues. The V gene end was trimmed by 4 bases and the J gene end by 6 bases; junction bases not matched to a gene: 5. From germline, CDR1 is SGHRS and CDR2 YFSETQ. The CDR3 sequence is CASSTTSGSLEQYF. In DNA, the CDR3 is TGCGCCAGCAGCACGACTAGCGGGAGTCTCGAGCAGTACTTC.

V gene TRBV24-1 combines with J gene TRBJ2-7, with D perhaps being TRBD1 or TRBD2 (5 bases each). In germline, CDR1 is KGHDR, CDR2 SFDVKD. CDR3 length equals 13 residues. V was trimmed by 7 bases and J by 8 bases, leaving 17 bases between them. CDR3 DNA sequence: TGTGCCACCAGCACTACACCGGGACGTCAGCAGTACTTC. Encoded protein: CATSTTPGRQQYF.

This clone was observed many times. V is TRBV7-2 and J is TRBJ2-3, with 12 positions matching TRBD1. V trimming: 5 bases; J trimming: 3 bases; junction bases outside the gene matches: 3. Germline assignment: CDR1 SGHTA and CDR2 FQGNSA. This CDR3 comprises 15 residues. CDR3 residues: CASSGTGGPTDTQYF. DNA for the CDR3: TGTGCCAGCAGCGGGACAGGGGGCCCAACAGATACGCAGTATTTT.

This clone was picked up many times. The chain links TRBV18 to TRBJ2-1; 11 bases fit TRBD2. Germline assignment: CDR1 KGHSH and CDR2 LQKENI. Trimming took 6 bases from V and 9 from J; bases not matched to a gene: 10. This CDR3 comprises 15 residues. CDR3 in amino acids: CASSQGLAVDTEQFF. The CDR3 DNA sequence: TGTGCCAGCTCTCAGGGACTAGCGGTTGATACTGAGCAGTTCTTC. Looking up the rest from reference TRBV18 and TRBJ2-1 gives the full variable domain: NAGVMQNPRHLVRRRGQEARLRCSPMKGHSHVYWYRQLPEEGLKFMVYLQKENIIDESGMPKERFSAEFPKEGPSILRIQQVVRGDSAAYFCASSQGLAVDTEQFFGPGTRLTVL.

The table lists this clone with many counts. This CDR3 reads CASSVHRGSGEQPQHF. The CDR3 DNA reads as TGTGCCAGCAGTGTTCACAGGGGATCCGGGGAACAGCCCCAGCATTTT. This chain uses TRBV28 with TRBJ1-5; 7 nucleotides align to TRBD1. The V gene end was trimmed by 5 bases and the J gene end by 7 bases; junction bases not matched to a gene: 14. CDR3 length equals 16 residues. Germline CDR1 and CDR2: MDHEN and SYDVKM.

Worth noting for this clone: At one boundary the junction diverges from the germline segment, which might be a read error. This chain joins TRBV5-5 and TRBJ2-5; 7 bases align to TRBD2. The CDR3 contains 14 residues. Germline CDR1 reads SGHKS; CDR2 reads YYEKEE (reference sequence). The CDR3, as DNA: TGTGCCAGCAGCTCATCTAGCGGCAAAGAGAACCAGTACTTC. Amino acids: CASSSSSGKENQYF.

This clone was seen many times. The V call is TRBV18, the J call TRBJ2-3; D is possibly TRBD2 (5 bases). The CDR3 has 11 residues. The V end lost 4 bases, the J end lost 6 bases, and 5 bases lay between the germline ends. Germline values: CDR1 KGHSH, CDR2 LQKENI. The CDR3 DNA sequence: TGTGCCAGCTCACGGGAGGATACGCAGTATTTT. The encoded protein is CASSREDTQYF.

As to this clone: A read error is possible here, since a much larger clone lies one base away. This chain joins TRBV29-1 and TRBJ1-2; possibly TRBD1 for D (6 bases). This CDR3 contains 15 residues. Germline values: CDR1 SQVTM, CDR2 ANQGSEA. V lost 4 bases to trimming and J lost 8 bases, with 23 bases between them. CDR3 DNA: TGCAGCGTTGGTCGTGGCGGACGGGGGGCGCACGGCTACACCTTC. It codes for CSVGRGGRGAHGYTF.

This clone was seen more than once but under ten times. V and J are TRBV28 and TRBJ2-7; no reliable D call. CDR1 is MDHEN and CDR2 is SYDVKM in the germline V gene. CDR3 length: 13 amino acids. Trimming removed 9 bases from V and 4 bases from J, with 16 bases in between. CDR3 coding DNA: TGTGCCAGAAACGACCTGTTTCCATACGAGCAGTACTTC. Amino acids: CARNDLFPYEQYF.

In its sample, this clone ranks as medium-sized. The chain couples TRBV24-1 to TRBJ2-2; no clear D gene. The CDR3 is made up of 16 amino acids. Germline V CDR1 and CDR2: KGHDR, SFDVKD. Deletions cut 4 bases from V and 4 bases from J, with 15 bases between. The CDR3 DNA is TGTGCCACCAGTGACCCGAACGACGGACCCACCGGGGAGCTGTTTTTT. This sequence encodes CATSDPNDGPTGELFF.

This clone is medium-sized (0.01 to 0.1%) in the sample. The J gene is TRBJ2-7, the V gene TRBV27, with 9 bases fitting TRBD2. J gave up 4 bases and V 6 bases, and 13 bases lay outside the gene matches. The CDR3 has 16 amino acids. Germline V CDR1 and CDR2: MNHEY, SMNVEV (reference sequence). CDR3 sequence (DNA): TGTGCCAGCAGCCCAGGGTTAGCGGGAGTAGGATACGAGCAGTACTTC. Translated, it gives CASSPGLAGVGYEQYF.

The chain links TRBV7-2 to TRBJ2-4; 11 bases fit TRBD2. After removal of 5 bases from V and 13 bases from J, the junction contained 7 bases not matched to a gene. The CDR3 totals 13 residues. Per the germline V gene, CDR1 is SGHTA and CDR2 is FQGNSA. CDR3 residues: CASSPGLAVSQYF. The CDR3 DNA reads as TGTGCCAGCAGCCCGGGACTAGCGGTTTCCCAGTACTTC. Using reference TRBV7-2 and TRBJ2-4 for the parts outside the CDR3, the full variable domain is GAGVSQSPSNKVTEKGKDVELRCDPISGHTALYWYRQSLGQGLEFLIYFQGNSAPDKSGLPSDRFSAERTGGSVSTLTIQRTQQEDSAVYLCASSPGLAVSQYFGAGTRLSVL.

This clone was detected many times. The rearrangement uses TRBV7-9 and TRBJ2-7; 8 bases line up with TRBD1. The CDR3 consists of 14 residues. Per the germline V gene, CDR1 is SEHNR and CDR2 is FQNEAQ (reference sequence). After removal of 5 bases from V and 5 bases from J, the junction contained 8 bases not matched to a gene. This CDR3 reads CASSPTTGAHEQYF. As DNA, the CDR3 is TGTGCCAGCAGCCCTACGACAGGGGCCCACGAGCAGTACTTC.

This clone was recorded at least ten times. The rearrangement uses TRBV19 and TRBJ2-5; 8 bases are a match to TRBD1. Germline CDR1 is LNHDA and CDR2 is SQIVND (reference sequence). CDR3 length equals 15 residues. Trimming at V came to 5 bases and at J to 4 bases, leaving 9 bases not matched to a gene. The CDR3 protein is CASSLQDRAGETQYF. The CDR3, as DNA: TGTGCCAGTAGTCTCCAGGACAGGGCAGGAGAGACCCAGTACTTC.